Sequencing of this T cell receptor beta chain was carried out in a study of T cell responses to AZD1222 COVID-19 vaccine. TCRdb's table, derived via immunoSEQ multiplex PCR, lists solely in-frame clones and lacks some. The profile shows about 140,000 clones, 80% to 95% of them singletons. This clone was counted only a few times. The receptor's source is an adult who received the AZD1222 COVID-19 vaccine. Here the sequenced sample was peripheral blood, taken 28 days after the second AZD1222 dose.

CDR3: CASSLTSTGYNSPLHF. The CDR3, as DNA: TGTGCCAGCAGCCTGACGTCGACAGGCTATAATTCACCCCTCCACTTT. V and J are TRBV7-9 and TRBJ1-6; possibly TRBD1 for D (6 bases). Germline CDR1 is SEHNR and CDR2 is FQNEAQ (reference sequence). The CDR3 contains 16 residues. V was pared by 5 bases and J by 3 bases, with 14 bases between. Supplemented by reference TRBV7-9 and TRBJ1-6, the full variable domain reads DTGVSQNPRHKITKRGQNVTFRCDPISEHNRLYWYRQTLGQGPEFLTYFQNEAQLEKSRLLSDRFSAERPKGSFSTLEIQRTEQGDSAMYLCASSLTSTGYNSPLHFGNGTRLTVT.